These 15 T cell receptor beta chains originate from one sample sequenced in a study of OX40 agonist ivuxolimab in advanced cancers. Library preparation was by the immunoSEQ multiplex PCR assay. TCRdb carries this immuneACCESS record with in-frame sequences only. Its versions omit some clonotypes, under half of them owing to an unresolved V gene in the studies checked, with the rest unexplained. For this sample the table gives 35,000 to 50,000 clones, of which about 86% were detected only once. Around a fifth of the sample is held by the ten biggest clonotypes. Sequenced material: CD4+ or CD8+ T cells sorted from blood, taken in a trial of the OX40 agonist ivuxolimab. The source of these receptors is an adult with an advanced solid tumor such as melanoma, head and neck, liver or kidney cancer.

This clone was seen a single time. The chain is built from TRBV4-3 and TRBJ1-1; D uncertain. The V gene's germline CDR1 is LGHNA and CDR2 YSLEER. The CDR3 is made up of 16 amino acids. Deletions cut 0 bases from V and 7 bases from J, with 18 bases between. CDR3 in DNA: TGCGCCAGCAGCCAAGATATAAGTGGGTATTCTGATGAAGCTTTCTTT. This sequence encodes CASSQDISGYSDEAFF.

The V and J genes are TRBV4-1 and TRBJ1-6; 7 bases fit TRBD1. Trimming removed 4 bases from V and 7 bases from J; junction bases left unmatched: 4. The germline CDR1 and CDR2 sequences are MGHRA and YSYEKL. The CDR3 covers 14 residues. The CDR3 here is CASSLDRRNSPLHF. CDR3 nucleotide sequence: TGCGCCAGCAGCCTGGACAGGCGAAATTCACCCCTCCACTTT.

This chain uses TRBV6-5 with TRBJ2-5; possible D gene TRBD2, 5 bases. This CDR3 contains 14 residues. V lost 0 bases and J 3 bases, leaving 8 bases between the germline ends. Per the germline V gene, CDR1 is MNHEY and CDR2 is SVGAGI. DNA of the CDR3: TGTGCCAGCAGTTACTCGTACGGGAAAGAGACCCAGTACTTC. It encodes CASSYSYGKETQYF.

CDR3 DNA sequence: TGTGTCAGCAACAATAGGGGACAGTACCACGAGCAGTACGTC. Its translation: CVSNNRGQYHEQYV. The chain has TRBV5-8 and TRBJ2-7, with TRBD1 matching over 7 bases. Germline CDR1 reads SGHTS; CDR2 reads YDEGEE. The CDR3 is 14 residues long.

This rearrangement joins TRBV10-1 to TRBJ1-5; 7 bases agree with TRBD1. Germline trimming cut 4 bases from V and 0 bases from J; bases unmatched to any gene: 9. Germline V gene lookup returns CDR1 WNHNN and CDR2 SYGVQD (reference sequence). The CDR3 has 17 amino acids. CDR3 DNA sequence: TGCGCCAGCAGTGGCGATTTTGACAGGGTTAGCAATCAGCCCCAGCATTTT. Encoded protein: CASSGDFDRVSNQPQHF.

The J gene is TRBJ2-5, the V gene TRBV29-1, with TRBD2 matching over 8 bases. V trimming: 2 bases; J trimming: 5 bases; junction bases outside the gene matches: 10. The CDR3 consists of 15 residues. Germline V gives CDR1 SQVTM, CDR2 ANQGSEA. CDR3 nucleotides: TGCAGCGTTGAATCAGCGGGGGTCGGAAGGGAGACCCAGTACTTC. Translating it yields CSVESAGVGRETQYF.

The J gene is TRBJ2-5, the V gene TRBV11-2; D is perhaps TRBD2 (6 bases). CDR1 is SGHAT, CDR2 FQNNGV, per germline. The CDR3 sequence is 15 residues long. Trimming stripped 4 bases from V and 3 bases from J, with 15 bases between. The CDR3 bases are TGTGCCAGCAGCTCCATAGCGGCCGCCAAAGAGACCCAGTACTTC. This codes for CASSSIAAAKETQYF.

The CDR3 coding sequence is TGTGCCACCACCCCGGGACAGGGATTCTTTCATACTGAAGCTTTCTTT. Its translation is CATTPGQGFFHTEAFF. The genes are TRBV15 and TRBJ1-1, with TRBD1 matching 9 bases. Germline V gives CDR1 LNHNV, CDR2 YYDKDF (reference sequence). The CDR3 runs 16 residues. J lost 5 bases, V lost 7 bases, and 14 bases had no gene match. Drawing the rest from reference TRBV15 and TRBJ1-1, the complete variable domain is DAMVIQNPRYQVTQFGKPVTLSCSQTLNHNVMYWYQQKSSQAPKLLFHYYDKDFNNEADTPDNFQSRRPNTSFCFLDIRSPGLGDTAMYLCATTPGQGFFHTEAFFGQGTRLTVV.

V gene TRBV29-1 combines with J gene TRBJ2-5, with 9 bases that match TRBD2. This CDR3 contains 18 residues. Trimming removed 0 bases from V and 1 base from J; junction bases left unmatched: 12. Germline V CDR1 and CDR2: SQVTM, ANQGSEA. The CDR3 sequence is CSVEDQEGAGGFQETQYF. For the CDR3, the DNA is TGCAGCGTTGAAGATCAAGAGGGAGCGGGGGGTTTCCAAGAGACCCAGTACTTC.

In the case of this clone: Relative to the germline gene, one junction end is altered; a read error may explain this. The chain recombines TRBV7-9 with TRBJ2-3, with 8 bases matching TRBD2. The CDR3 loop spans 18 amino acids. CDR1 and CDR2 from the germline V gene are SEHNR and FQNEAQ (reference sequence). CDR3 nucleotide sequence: TGTGCCACCAGCGGCGGGAAGAATCACGGACTAGCCGACGATACGCAGTATTTT. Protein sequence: CATSGGKNHGLADDTQYF. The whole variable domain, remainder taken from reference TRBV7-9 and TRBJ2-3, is DTGVSQNPRHKITKRGQNVTFRCDPISEHNRLYWYRQTLGQGPEFLTYFQNEAQLEKSRLLSDRFSAERPKGSFSTLEIQRTEQGDSAMYLCATSGGKNHGLADDTQYFGPGTRLTVL.

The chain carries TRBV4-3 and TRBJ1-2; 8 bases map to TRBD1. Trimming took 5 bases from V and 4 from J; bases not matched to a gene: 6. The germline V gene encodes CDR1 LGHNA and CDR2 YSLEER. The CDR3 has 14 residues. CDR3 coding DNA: TGCGCCAGCAGCGTAGACAGGGGCGGCTATGGCTACACCTTC. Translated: CASSVDRGGYGYTF.

CDR3 nucleotides: TGTGCCAGCAGCTTGGCGGAGGGTTGGGAGCAGTTCTTC. The encoded protein is CASSLAEGWEQFF. The chain uses TRBV5-5 and TRBJ2-1, with D perhaps TRBD2 (6 bases). Germline CDR1 reads SGHKS; CDR2 reads YYEKEE (reference sequence). This CDR3 region has 13 residues. The V gene lost 0 bases and the J gene lost 10 bases, with 11 bases spanning the gap.

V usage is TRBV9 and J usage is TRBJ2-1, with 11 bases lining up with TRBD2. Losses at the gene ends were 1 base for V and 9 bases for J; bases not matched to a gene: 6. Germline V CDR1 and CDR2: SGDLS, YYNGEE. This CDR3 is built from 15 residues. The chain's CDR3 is CASSVNSGGAREQFF. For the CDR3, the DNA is TGTGCCAGCAGCGTAAATAGCGGGGGGGCCCGTGAGCAGTTCTTC.

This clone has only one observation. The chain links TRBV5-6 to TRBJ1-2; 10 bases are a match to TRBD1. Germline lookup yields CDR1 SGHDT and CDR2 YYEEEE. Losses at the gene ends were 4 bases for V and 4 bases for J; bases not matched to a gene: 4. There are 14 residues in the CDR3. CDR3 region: CASSAGTGVYGYTF. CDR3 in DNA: TGTGCCAGCAGCGCCGGGACAGGGGTCTATGGCTACACCTTC.

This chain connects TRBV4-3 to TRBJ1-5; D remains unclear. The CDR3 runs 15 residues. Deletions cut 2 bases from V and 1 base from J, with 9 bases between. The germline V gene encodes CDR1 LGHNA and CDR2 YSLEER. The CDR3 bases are TGCGCCAGCAGCCAACTTCACGCGAGCAATCAGCCCCAGCATTTT. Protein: CASSQLHASNQPQHF.